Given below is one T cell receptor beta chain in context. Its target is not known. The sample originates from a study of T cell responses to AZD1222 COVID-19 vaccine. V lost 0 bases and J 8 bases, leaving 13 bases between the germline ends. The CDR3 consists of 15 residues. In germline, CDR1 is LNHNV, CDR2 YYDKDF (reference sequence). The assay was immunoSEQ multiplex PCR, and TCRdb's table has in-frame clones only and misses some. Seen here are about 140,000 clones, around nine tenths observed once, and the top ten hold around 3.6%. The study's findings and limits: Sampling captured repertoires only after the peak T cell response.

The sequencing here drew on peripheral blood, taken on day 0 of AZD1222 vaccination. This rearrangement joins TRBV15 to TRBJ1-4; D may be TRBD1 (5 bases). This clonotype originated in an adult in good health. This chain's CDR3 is CATSREFPGEEKLFF. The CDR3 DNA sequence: TGTGCCACCAGCAGAGAATTCCCGGGGGAGGAAAAACTGTTTTTT.